This TCR beta chain was obtained from a study of post-analysis software for immune sequencing data. The overall study: Relapsing-remitting, secondary progressive and progressive-relapsing multiple sclerosis were all included among the disease courses.

Points from the study as a whole: Under F measure analysis, samples from one preparation batch co-clustered strongly. Patients with multiple sclerosis recorded significantly lower normalized Chao1 diversity than controls, the study found. Controls had lower frequencies than patients of about 5 TRBV segments, which included TRBV5-6, TRBV5-1 and TRBV20-1.

Prepared libraries of TCR beta cDNA carried unique molecular identifiers. With roughly 1 to 10 million T cells as the source, a few hundred thousand cDNA molecules resulted. MiXCR, applied by TCRdb to the PCR reads, yields one record per CDR3 protein. The sample gives approximately 570,000 distinct CDR3 sequences, 40% to 50% of which show up once; 1.7% is in the top ten. The CDR3 extends over 13 amino acids. The germline gives CDR1 SNHLY, CDR2 FYNNEI. To note about this clonotype: Its antigen is unidentified.

Sequences were obtained from blood. The V and J genes are TRBV2 and TRBJ2-5; 7 positions agree with TRBD1. This TCR was recovered from a girl aged 5-17 years with multiple sclerosis. The chain's CDR3 is CAANRDSKETQYF. The CDR3 DNA reads TGTGCAGCTAACCGGGACAGTAAAGAGACCCAGTACTTC.